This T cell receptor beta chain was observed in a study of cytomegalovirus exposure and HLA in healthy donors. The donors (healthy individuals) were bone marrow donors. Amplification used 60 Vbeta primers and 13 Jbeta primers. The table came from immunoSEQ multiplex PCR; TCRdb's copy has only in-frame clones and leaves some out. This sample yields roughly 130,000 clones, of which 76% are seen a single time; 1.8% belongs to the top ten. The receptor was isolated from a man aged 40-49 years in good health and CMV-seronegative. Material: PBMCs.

The CDR3, as DNA: TGCGCCAGCAGCTCCTACTCACGGGGTAGCACCGGGGAGCTGTTTTTT. It yields the protein CASSSYSRGSTGELFF. V and J are TRBV5-1 and TRBJ2-2; maybe TRBD2 (5 bases). The V end was cut by 3 bases, the J end by 4 bases, with 16 bases between. The germline gives CDR1 SGHRS, CDR2 YFSETQ. CDR3 length equals 16 residues.